This TCR beta chain was found in a study of shared clonotypes between healthy human individuals (dated by TCRdb to 2018 to 2020). Background on the whole study: The cohort included a few men and two women between 18 and 49 years of age. The study deeply sequenced blood TCR repertoires of about 5 healthy adults to estimate repertoire size and the extent of clonotype sharing between individuals. Libraries were prepared and TCR repertoires were sequenced by different laboratories using diverse techniques, in order to increase sequencing depth and limit assay-specific biases. Between about 0.9 and 9 billion PBMCs per donor were obtained by leukapheresis. For each donor, three plates each were used for CD4 naive and CD4 memory, two plates were used for CD8 naive, and one plate was used for CD8 memory.

Using the deep immunoSEQ assay, multiplex PCR amplified TCR CDR3 regions from genomic DNA. Extracted genomic DNA from each cell subset was distributed evenly across all wells of several immunoSEQ 96-well plates, and each plate was treated as a replicate. Each replicate PCR for sorted subsets received around 210 ng genomic DNA, equal to roughly 30,000 T cell genomes. Purified libraries were quantified with a Qubit 3.0 fluorometer, sized on a Bioanalyzer 2100, and re-quantified with the KAPA Library Quantification kit. A separate single-read 150-cycle Illumina NextSeq 550 flow cell was used to sequence each immunoSEQ 96-well plate. In the paper's pipeline: Because only junctional sequences without quality scores were contained in the immunoSEQ output, filtering matching that applied to full-length reads could not be performed. To assign V/J genes and CDR3, sequences were annotated using PyIR, a Python wrapper for IgBLAST v1.9, with IMGT germline references. Any read was removed if the V/J assignment was weak (E-value above 1e-6), the CDR3 was missing, or the read contained stop codons, out-of-frame junctions, or ambiguous translated residues. V3J clonotypes were defined as sequences sharing an identical inferred V gene, J gene, and CDR3 amino acid sequence. To compute the percentage overlap between repertoires, the number of shared unique clonotypes was divided by the size of the smaller repertoire. Three approaches were used to assess repertoire richness: RTK rarefaction, the Chao1 estimator, and Recon v2.1 estimates of unobserved clonotypes. OLGA was used to compute generation probabilities for all TCRbeta clonotypes that the gDNA method yielded from a few donors. The table comes from immuneACCESS by way of TCRdb, which keeps in-frame sequences with V and J called. Part of the clones is missing from these tables; in studies checked, under half for an unresolved V gene and the rest for unknown reasons. D and trimming were read from the DNA, whereas the V and J calls and clone size are those reported in that table. The sample yields some 2.4 million clones; more than 85% were counted once. 0.36% of the sample is held by the ten biggest clonotypes.

The donors were healthy, HIV-negative adults with no recently reported acute infections or vaccinations. Only Caucasian adults living in Nashville, Tennessee, USA were represented among the donors. Magnetic negative selection was used to enrich CD4+ T cells, after which naive cells were positively selected on CD45RA and the negative fraction became the memory subset. Blood was obtained by leukapheresis, after which PBMCs were separated by Ficoll-Histopaque density gradient centrifugation and cryopreserved in liquid nitrogen vapor phase. Purity and quantity of every magnetically sorted T cell population were checked by analytical flow cytometry. Genomic DNA was isolated from each sorted fraction and quantified by UV absorbance on a Nanodrop 2000c. Paper-wide results and their limitations: The genetic and exposure-history diversity represented was limited by the small number of donors. Sharing across several donors was observed for approximately 5% of naive CD4, less than 4% of naive CD8, 2% to 2.5% of memory CD4, and about 0.4% of memory CD8 clonotypes. Even with the large sequencing depth, rarefaction of the sorted-subset datasets indicated that sequencing was incomplete. Estimated clonotype richness was generally larger for naive than for memory subsets. Higher generation probabilities were observed for clonotypes shared by all four sorted-subset donors than for non-shared clonotypes. Pairwise subsampling indicated that sequencing depth was expected to affect the degree of clonotype sharing among donors. Sampling was restricted to blood, and TCR repertoires in tissue are likely to differ from TCR repertoires in blood.

This clone was detected only a few times. The clone's antigen remains unknown. No base-level quality is on record; no much larger clone is a single base apart. From a lookup of the germline V gene, CDR1 and CDR2 are SNHLY and FYNNEI. A distance of 16 bases separates the germline ends of V and J, which lose 7 bases and 4 bases respectively. The CDR3 numbers 14 residues from cysteine through phenylalanine. Just the 42-base CDR3 DNA is kept, in frame starting at base 1. Material: naive CD4+ T cells from PBMCs. The sample's cell subset or site label, in plain terms: CD45RA+ positively selected. The chain uses TRBV2 and TRBJ1-1; a tentative D match to TRBD1 spans 5 bases. This TCR was sampled from a man between 18 and 35 years old in good health. Some clones in this sample may be carry-over from other donors' samples. For the CDR3, the sequence is CASMVRSGPTEAFF. The sequenced DNA: TGTGCCAGCATGGTCAGGTCAGGGCCCACTGAAGCTTTCTTT.